The 22 T cell receptor beta chains below all came from one sample that was sequenced in a study of neurological immune-mediated disorders. TCRdb re-called the 5' RACE reads through MiXCR, storing one row per CDR3 protein. Of roughly 41,000 distinct CDR3 sequences detected, about 1.8% appear once; the ten largest clones hold roughly 2%. The sample was PBMCs. These receptors were taken from a woman aged 40-49 years with multiple sclerosis.

About this clonotype: A read error may produce the germline difference seen at one junction end. V gene TRBV12-3 or TRBV12-4 combines with J gene TRBJ2-7, with D possibly being TRBD1 (5 bases). This CDR3 is built from 18 residues. The chain's CDR3 is CVSSSQPFQGTYTYEQYF. CDR3 nucleotide sequence: TGTGTCAGCAGCTCCCAACCCTTCCAGGGAACTTATACCTACGAGCAGTACTTC.

This clonotype has ten or more counts. V and J are TRBV5-1 and TRBJ1-1; the D gene is possibly TRBD1 (6 bases). This CDR3 is built from 11 residues. V was shortened by 4 bases and J by 10 bases, with 11 bases between the two germline ends. Germline-derived CDR1 and CDR2 are SGHRS and YFSETQ. The CDR3 DNA reads as TGCGCCAGCAGCCGCGGGGGGGCAGCTTTCTTT. This gives the protein CASSRGGAAFF.

This clonotype was detected many times. The V call is TRBV7-9, the J call TRBJ2-7; D is uncertain. The CDR3 sequence is 14 residues long. The germline V and J ends were trimmed by 5 bases and 2 bases, with 13 bases remaining between them. CDR1 and CDR2 (germline): SEHNR, FQNEAQ (reference sequence). In nucleotides, the CDR3 is TGTGCCAGCAGCCGTCTGGGCACCCCCTACGAGCAGTACTTC. It translates to CASSRLGTPYEQYF.

The table lists this clonotype with many counts. This rearrangement joins TRBV7-9 to TRBJ1-1; D gene uncertain. Trimming left V 3 bases short and J 5 bases short, with 16 bases between. The CDR3 extends over 15 amino acids. Germline CDR1 SEHNR, CDR2 FQNEAQ (reference sequence). The CDR3 loop is CASSFSRIEVTEAFF. The CDR3 DNA follows: TGTGCCAGCAGCTTTTCTCGGATAGAGGTTACTGAAGCTTTCTTT.

This clonotype was observed many times. The chain recombines TRBV2 with TRBJ2-1, with D perhaps TRBD1 (6 bases). Trimming removed 6 bases at V and 4 bases at J, with 19 bases between. The CDR3 sequence is 16 residues long. CDR1 SNHLY and CDR2 FYNNEI come from the germline V gene. The CDR3 is CASSRPGAGEYNEQFF. As DNA, the CDR3 is TGTGCCAGCAGCAGACCCGGAGCAGGGGAGTACAATGAGCAGTTCTTC. The full variable domain, in which reference TRBV2 and TRBJ2-1 provide the parts outside the CDR3, is EPEVTQTPSHQVTQMGQEVILRCVPISNHLYFYWYRQILGQKVEFLVSFYNNEISEKSEIFDDQFSVERPDGSNFTLKIRSTKLEDSAMYFCASSRPGAGEYNEQFFGPGTRLTVL.

This clonotype was observed at least ten times. This chain connects TRBV5-5 to TRBJ2-3; D uncertain. This CDR3 is 15 amino acids long. Germline values: CDR1 SGHKS, CDR2 YYEKEE (reference sequence). V was trimmed by 7 bases and J by 0 bases, leaving 15 bases between them. CDR3 nucleotide sequence: TGTGCCAGCCACCAACTTGCAGCTAGCACAGATACGCAGTATTTT. Amino acids: CASHQLAASTDTQYF. Variable domain in full (rest from reference TRBV5-5 and TRBJ2-3): DAGVTQSPTHLIKTRGQQVTLRCSPISGHKSVSWYQQVLGQGPQFIFQYYEKEERGRGNFPDRFSARQFPNYSSELNVNALLLGDSALYLCASHQLAASTDTQYFGPGTRLTVL.

This clonotype occurred many times. This sequence joins TRBV7-2 and TRBJ1-1; tentative D call: TRBD1 (6 bases). There are 15 residues in the CDR3. Germline V lookup: CDR1 SGHTA, CDR2 FQGNSA. Trimming shortened V by 5 bases and J by 0 bases, and 13 bases separated the two germline ends. The CDR3 spells CASSQGWGMNTEAFF. CDR3 bases: TGTGCCAGCAGCCAGGGGTGGGGTATGAACACTGAAGCTTTCTTT.

In this sample, this clonotype turned up many times. The chain employs TRBV15 and TRBJ1-5; D unresolved. The V gene's germline CDR1 is LNHNV and CDR2 YYDKDF (reference sequence). The CDR3 has 15 residues. V dropped 0 bases and J dropped 2 bases, with 8 bases sitting between them. This chain's CDR3 is CATSRDRVGNQPQHF. The CDR3 DNA follows: TGTGCCACCAGCAGAGATAGGGTGGGCAATCAGCCCCAGCATTTT.

This clonotype was counted at least ten times. The chain is built from TRBV12-3 or TRBV12-4 and TRBJ1-1, with D possibly being TRBD1 (5 bases). There are 14 residues in the CDR3. Trimming left V 5 bases short and J 1 base short, with 11 bases between. The CDR3 nucleotides are TGTGCCAGCAGTACCCACCAGGGGAACACTGAAGCTTTCTTT. Protein: CASSTHQGNTEAFF.

This clonotype was found many times. This chain links TRBV7-2 with TRBJ1-5; D is perhaps TRBD1 (5 bases). Germline CDR1 reads SGHTA; CDR2 reads FQGNSA. Deletions cut 0 bases from V and 0 bases from J, with 9 bases between. The CDR3 extends over 16 amino acids. The CDR3 coding sequence is TGTGCCAGCAGCTTAGCCTCAGGGTTTAGCAATCAGCCCCAGCATTTT. Amino acid sequence: CASSLASGFSNQPQHF.

This clonotype occurred many times. The genes are TRBV6-6 and TRBJ2-7; perhaps TRBD1 as D (6 bases). The CDR3 extends over 13 amino acids. V lost 7 bases, J lost 5 bases, and 15 bases lay in between. The germline CDR1 and CDR2 sequences are MNHNY and SVGAGI (reference sequence). CDR3 nucleotides: TGTGCCAGCATGGGTGGCAGGGGCGACGAGCAGTACTTC. Amino acids: CASMGGRGDEQYF.

This clonotype showed up many times. The rearrangement links TRBV30 to TRBJ1-1, with D possibly matching TRBD1 (6 bases). In germline, CDR1 is GTSNPN, CDR2 SVGIG (reference sequence). There are 14 residues in the CDR3. Trimming took 3 bases from V and 4 from J, leaving 15 bases between them. The CDR3 loop is CAWSLFGGATEAFF. CDR3 in DNA: TGTGCCTGGAGCCTATTTGGGGGGGCCACTGAAGCTTTCTTT. The full variable domain, in which reference TRBV30 and TRBJ1-1 provide the parts outside the CDR3, is SQTIHQWPATLVQPVGSPLSLECTVEGTSNPNLYWYRQAAGRGLQLLFYSVGIGQISSEVPQNLSASRPQDRQFILSSKKLLLSDSGFYLCAWSLFGGATEAFFGQGTRLTVV.

This clonotype showed up many times. The gene calls are TRBV4-1 and TRBJ1-3; no clear D. This CDR3 contains 15 residues. The germline gives CDR1 MGHRA, CDR2 YSYEKL. Trimming removed 0 bases at V and 4 bases at J, with 10 bases between. DNA for the CDR3: TGCGCCAGCAGCCAAGATAACCCGAGGGGAAACACCATATATTTT. It yields the protein CASSQDNPRGNTIYF.

This clonotype was detected many times. J is TRBJ1-5 and V is TRBV20-1, with 7 bases lining up with TRBD1. After removal of 5 bases from V and 5 bases from J, the junction contained 9 bases not matched to a gene. The CDR3 has 14 residues. The germline V gene has CDR1 DFQATT and CDR2 SNEGSKA (reference sequence). The chain's CDR3 is CSAAPTGRYQPQHF. The CDR3 region has the DNA TGCAGTGCTGCGCCGACAGGGAGATATCAGCCCCAGCATTTT.

This clonotype has ten or more counts. The CDR3 sequence is CASRASGDNEQFF. The DNA for the CDR3 is TGCGCCAGCAGAGCTAGCGGGGACAATGAGCAGTTCTTC. This sequence joins TRBV10-2 and TRBJ2-1, with TRBD2 matching 9 bases. The CDR3 sequence is 13 residues long. Germline V gene lookup returns CDR1 WSHSY and CDR2 SAAADI. Unmatched junction bases numbered 2, after V lost 6 bases and J lost 5 bases.

This clonotype has a count of ten or more. The chain employs TRBV20-1 and TRBJ1-1, with D possibly matching TRBD1 (6 bases). CDR3 length: 14 amino acids. In germline, CDR1 is DFQATT, CDR2 SNEGSKA (reference sequence). Trimming shortened V by 0 bases and J by 2 bases, and 10 bases separated the two germline ends. CDR3 sequence (DNA): TGCAGTGCTAGAGACAAGACAGGAAACACTGAAGCTTTCTTT. It encodes CSARDKTGNTEAFF.

This clonotype was observed at least ten times. This chain joins TRBV4-1 and TRBJ1-6; D gene unclear. Per germline, CDR1 MGHRA and CDR2 YSYEKL. V dropped 4 bases and J dropped 0 bases, with 7 bases sitting between them. CDR3 length: 15 residues. The CDR3 loop is CASSPQGSYNSPLHF. CDR3 coding DNA: TGCGCCAGCAGCCCCCAAGGCTCCTATAATTCACCCCTCCACTTT.

This clonotype has at least ten counts. V and J are TRBV11-3 and TRBJ2-1; TRBD2 agrees at 8 bases. The CDR3 length is 15 residues. With V trimmed by 0 bases and J by 10 bases, 8 bases remained unmatched. The germline gives CDR1 SGHNT, CDR2 YENEEA. The CDR3: CASSLDRLAGREQFF. CDR3 DNA: TGTGCCAGCAGCTTAGATCGGCTAGCGGGCAGGGAGCAGTTCTTC.

There are many counts of this clonotype. The chain recombines TRBV7-9 with TRBJ2-7; TRBD2 might be the D (6 bases). CDR1 and CDR2 (germline): SEHNR, FQNEAQ (reference sequence). The length of the CDR3 is 14 residues. The V and J ends lost 1 base and 6 bases respectively, with 13 bases between them. The chain's CDR3 is CASSLGIWGVEQYF. CDR3 sequence (DNA): TGTGCCAGCAGCTTAGGGATTTGGGGGGTCGAGCAGTACTTC.

Many counts were recorded for this clonotype. The chain has TRBV11-2 and TRBJ2-1; 9 bases align to TRBD2. V shed 5 bases, J shed 0 bases, and the junction held 8 bases outside the gene matches. This CDR3 contains 17 residues. Germline CDR1 SGHAT, CDR2 FQNNGV. The CDR3 reads CASSRLLAGSSYNEQFF. DNA for the CDR3: TGTGCCAGCAGCCGACTTCTAGCGGGGAGCTCCTACAATGAGCAGTTCTTC.

This clonotype was recorded at least ten times. Written as DNA, the CDR3 is TGTGCCAGCAGCTTAGCAAAGCAACTTCCGTACCAAGAGACCCAGTACTTC. Protein product: CASSLAKQLPYQETQYF. The chain uses TRBV7-6 and TRBJ2-5; no reliable D call. CDR1 SGHVS and CDR2 FNYEAQ come from the germline V gene. The V and J ends lost 0 bases and 0 bases respectively, with 14 bases between them. The CDR3 length is 17 residues. Combining the CDR3 with reference TRBV7-6 and TRBJ2-5 gives the whole variable domain GAGVSQSPRYKVTKRGQDVALRCDPISGHVSLYWYRQALGQGPEFLTYFNYEAQQDKSGLPNDRFSAERPEGSISTLTIQRTEQRDSAMYRCASSLAKQLPYQETQYFGPGTRLLVL.

This clonotype was observed many times. The J gene is TRBJ2-1, the V gene TRBV7-8; 7 nucleotides match TRBD2. Trimming removed 5 bases from V and 7 bases from J; junction bases left unmatched: 11. Germline CDR1 and CDR2: SGHVS and FQNEAQ. CDR3 size: 15 residues. CDR3 residues: CASSPRGGGGNEQFF. In DNA, the CDR3 is TGTGCCAGCAGCCCGAGGGGCGGGGGAGGGAATGAGCAGTTCTTC.